This TCR beta chain was sequenced for a study of T cell responses to AZD1222 COVID-19 vaccine. Sequencing used immunoSEQ multiplex PCR; TCRdb keeps in-frame clones, though not all of them. Of more than 150,000 clones detected, 85% to 90% appear once; the ten largest clones hold 0.49%. To note about this clone: As yet, its antigen is unknown.

Whole-study findings and limits: Increased Spike-specific TCR breadth and depth were observed after two AZD1222 doses.

Trimming took off 3 bases at V and 5 bases at J, with 10 bases between the two ends. Germline values: CDR1 SGHTA, CDR2 FQGNSA. This CDR3 comprises 13 residues. The chain is built from TRBV7-2 and TRBJ2-5; maybe TRBD1 (6 bases). The clonotype was recovered from an adult in good health. Sequenced here: peripheral blood, sampled on day 0 of AZD1222 vaccination. The CDR3 DNA reads TGTGCCAGCAGCTTTACAGGGTTGGAGACCCAGTACTTC. Its protein is CASSFTGLETQYF.